This TCR beta chain was sequenced in a study of T cell responses to AZD1222 COVID-19 vaccine (dated by TCRdb to about 2021). About the study as a whole: AZD1222 recipients whose second dose came at about 4 weeks and those whose second dose came at about 12 weeks were combined into one group, since spike-specific TCR depth and breadth did not differ between the two schedules. A total of 230 to 250 trial participants underwent TCR sequencing, of whom 207 received two doses of AZD1222 and about 25 received two doses of the MenACWY control vaccine. Enrollment into the trials was organized by age into subgroups of 18-55, 56-69 and 70-plus years, and those subgroups contained approximately 160, 26 and 62 TCR-sequenced participants, respectively.

To note about this clone: The antigen this receptor binds is unknown. No quality values exist for individual bases; no much larger clone is one base distant.

The CDR3 regions of human TCRbeta chains were analyzed by immunosequencing. Processing in the source paper ran as follows. Repertoire TCRs were checked for matches against a reference library of SARS-CoV-2-specific TCRs that had been generated using the MIRA antigen-specificity platform. Breadth meant the fraction of unique TCRs that were SARS-CoV-2-associated, whereas depth meant the fraction of total T cells that were SARS-CoV-2-associated. Using the MIRA data, each spike-specific TCR was assigned both to the spike region to which the TCR was reactive and to a CD4 or CD8 class. Log10-transformed breadth and depth values were compared by one-way ANOVA with Sidak's multiple comparisons tests. TCRdb obtained this table from immuneACCESS and retained in-frame rearrangements with V and J assigned. These tables miss some clones; where compared with another copy, unresolved V genes account for less than half of the shortfall, and the remainder is unexplained. That table gives V, J and clone size, and the DNA gave D and trimming. Across this sample there are approximately 180,000 clones, with 88% seen only once. 7.5% to 9.5% of the sample is in the top ten clones.

Read against the paper, the sample's time point label means: baseline before first vaccination. Vaccinee samples were obtained from the UK trials COV001 and COV002, which included a single-blind randomized controlled phase 2/3 trial of AZD1222 (ChAdOx1 nCoV-19) in healthy adults. Trial participant PBMC samples were collected at day 0 and day 28 after the second dose for TCRbeta chain sequencing. Overall results and qualifications from the work: A significant rise in spike-specific TCR breadth and depth was observed after two AZD1222 doses relative to day 0 and relative to MenACWY recipients. Reportedly, close to half of the unique spike-specific TCRs recognized epitopes lying outside the regions that are mutated in the B.1.351 and B.1.1.7 variants. In the small 56-69-year group, the increase in depth fell short of significance, most likely because of low power. Because no day 14 peak-response samples were available, repertoires were characterized only after the peak T cell response. Participants were mostly white British, with more females than males. The authors suggested clonal diversity may have been underestimated. The vaccine-associated CD4 TCRs covered the entire spike protein, and the dominant responses fell in regions 160-218 and 743-854. Conclusions about previously exposed vaccinees were limited because only six AZD1222 recipients were SARS-CoV-2 seropositive at baseline.

The CDR3, from cysteine to phenylalanine, totals 16 residues. Of all the DNA, just the CDR3 is kept, 48 bases in frame from base 1. At the junction V is shortened by 5 bases and J by 8 bases; bases outside the gene matches: 13. CDR1 SGHTA and CDR2 FQGTGA were looked up in the germline V gene. This clonotype originated in an adult in good health. This receptor chain uses TRBV7-3 and TRBJ2-3; a stretch of 10 junction bases matches TRBD2. The sample consisted of peripheral blood, taken on day 0 of AZD1222 vaccination. CDR3 region: CASSPHPQRGGVTQYF. The DNA sequence follows: TGTGCCAGCAGCCCACACCCCCAGCGGGGGGGCGTTACGCAGTATTTT.